A selection of T cell receptor beta chains follows, all from one sample in a study of Graves' ophthalmopathy and Graves' hyperthyroidism. TCRdb processed the multiplex PCR reads anew with MiXCR; each CDR3 protein has one entry. The sample lists hundreds of thousands of distinct CDR3 sequences; about 40% were seen once. Specimen: peripheral blood. These receptors all stem from an adult man with Graves' ophthalmopathy. Both conserved end residues are part of each CDR3. The order of the fields is clone size, D gene, V gene, J gene, CDR3 protein, CDR3 DNA. A D gene is named only where the DNA matches it firmly. Clone size appears in some rows only: once, few, many, or a class for an expanded clone.

size: .; D: .; V: TRBV24-1; J: TRBJ2-3; CDR3: CATSDFGSDTQYF; DNA: TGTGCCACCAGTGATTTTGGGTCAGATACGCAGTATTTT
size: many; D: .; V: TRBV19; J: TRBJ1-3; CDR3: CASSGLSGNTIYF; DNA: TGTGCCAGTTCGGGACTCTCTGGAAACACCATATATTTT
size: .; D: TRBD1; V: TRBV12-3/TRBV12-4; J: TRBJ2-2; CDR3: CASSIRTGGSGELFF; DNA: TGTGCCAGCAGTATAAGGACAGGGGGCTCCGGGGAGCTGTTTTTT
size: few; D: .; V: TRBV9; J: TRBJ2-7; CDR3: CASSGQVSPVNEQYF; DNA: TGTGCCAGCAGCGGTCAGGTTAGTCCGGTCAACGAGCAGTACTTC
size: .; D: .; V: TRBV5-6; J: TRBJ1-1; CDR3: CASSLVSPDTEAFF; DNA: TGTGCCAGCAGCTTGGTCTCCCCTGACACTGAAGCTTTCTTT
size: many; D: .; V: TRBV6-6; J: TRBJ1-5; CDR3: CASSLGSQPQHF; DNA: TGTGCCAGCAGTTTGGGAAGTCAGCCCCAGCATTTT
size: many; D: TRBD2; V: TRBV6-1; J: TRBJ2-7; CDR3: CASSGEAGVPYEQYF; DNA: TGTGCCAGCAGTGGGGAAGCGGGAGTCCCCTACGAGCAGTACTTC
size: .; D: TRBD1; V: TRBV10-3; J: TRBJ1-2; CDR3: CASSYSNRGGYGYTF; DNA: TGTGCCAGCAGTTACTCGAACAGGGGGGGGTATGGCTACACCTTC
size: .; D: TRBD1; V: TRBV29-1; J: TRBJ1-2; CDR3: CSTSGTGISYTF; DNA: TGCAGCACCTCCGGGACAGGGATTAGCTACACCTTC
size: many; D: .; V: TRBV7-9; J: TRBJ2-5; CDR3: CASSLGLRQETQYF; DNA: TGTGCCAGCAGCTTAGGACTCCGCCAAGAGACCCAGTACTTC
size: many; D: TRBD1; V: TRBV19; J: TRBJ2-5; CDR3: CASRTGAGETQYF; DNA: TGTGCCAGCCGGACAGGGGCGGGGGAGACCCAGTACTTC
size: .; D: .; V: TRBV27; J: TRBJ2-2; CDR3: CASSWGPGELFF; DNA: TGTGCCAGCAGTTGGGGCCCGGGGGAGCTGTTTTTT
size: .; D: TRBD2; V: TRBV7-9; J: TRBJ2-5; CDR3: CASSPGLGLYETQYF; DNA: TGTGCCAGCAGCCCGGGACTAGGGTTATATGAGACCCAGTACTTC
size: few; D: .; V: TRBV6-5; J: TRBJ1-5; CDR3: CASSVVGTAQPQHF; DNA: TGTGCCAGCAGCGTGGTTGGGACTGCGCAGCCCCAGCATTTT
size: .; D: .; V: TRBV7-9; J: TRBJ1-5; CDR3: CASSFLPRGTDSNQPQHF; DNA: TGTGCCAGCAGCTTCCTCCCCCGGGGCACCGATAGCAATCAGCCCCAGCATTTT
size: many; D: .; V: TRBV2; J: TRBJ1-2; CDR3: CASSANSYGYTF; DNA: TGTGCCAGCAGTGCAAACAGCTATGGCTACACCTTC
size: few; D: TRBD1; V: TRBV19; J: TRBJ2-2; CDR3: CASSGTGGAGELFF; DNA: TGTGCCAGTTCCGGGACAGGAGGGGCCGGGGAGCTGTTTTTT
size: .; D: .; V: TRBV29-1; J: TRBJ1-1; CDR3: CSVASGRFAEAFF; DNA: TGCAGCGTTGCTAGCGGGCGGTTCGCTGAAGCTTTCTTT
size: many; D: .; V: TRBV29-1; J: TRBJ1-5; CDR3: CSVATTDSNQPQHF; DNA: TGCAGCGTTGCAACAACGGATAGCAATCAGCCCCAGCATTTT
size: .; D: .; V: TRBV7-2; J: TRBJ2-7; CDR3: CASSRDMSDYEQYF; DNA: TGTGCCAGCAGCCGGGACATGAGCGACTACGAGCAGTACTTC
size: .; D: TRBD1; V: TRBV11-2; J: TRBJ2-5; CDR3: CASSLQGARVETQYF; DNA: TGTGCCAGCAGCTTACAGGGGGCGAGGGTAGAGACCCAGTACTTC
size: once; D: TRBD2; V: TRBV7-9; J: TRBJ2-7; CDR3: CAIIQGTSGSIYEQYF; DNA: TGTGCCATCATACAGGGGACTAGCGGGAGTATCTATGAGCAGTACTTC
size: .; D: .; V: TRBV5-1; J: TRBJ2-7; CDR3: CASSFRGRREQYF; DNA: TGCGCCAGCAGCTTCAGGGGTCGGAGGGAGCAGTACTTC
size: many; D: .; V: TRBV2; J: TRBJ2-7; CDR3: CASTWDGNASYEQYF; DNA: TGTGCCAGCACCTGGGACGGGAACGCCTCCTACGAGCAGTACTTC
size: few; D: TRBD1; V: TRBV12-3/TRBV12-4; J: TRBJ1-3; CDR3: CASSPGTEYSGNTIYF; DNA: TGTGCCAGCAGCCCAGGGACAGAATACTCTGGAAACACCATATATTTT
size: few; D: .; V: TRBV7-9; J: TRBJ1-1; CDR3: CASSPRRGVGNTEAFF; DNA: TGTGCCAGCAGCCCTCGACGGGGGGTGGGGAACACTGAAGCTTTCTTT
size: few; D: .; V: TRBV15; J: TRBJ1-1; CDR3: CATSREDTEAFF; DNA: TGTGCCACCAGCAGAGAAGACACTGAAGCTTTCTTT
size: .; D: .; V: TRBV15; J: TRBJ2-2; CDR3: CATSSLGTQPGELFF; DNA: TGTGCCACCAGCAGCTTAGGGACACAGCCCGGGGAGCTGTTTTTT
size: many; D: .; V: TRBV7-7; J: TRBJ1-1; CDR3: CASSLEQPDTEAFF; DNA: TGTGCTAGCAGCTTAGAACAGCCTGACACTGAAGCTTTCTTT
size: .; D: .; V: TRBV5-1; J: TRBJ1-1; CDR3: CASSSPGHPRTEAFF; DNA: TGCGCCAGCAGCTCCCCGGGACACCCGAGGACTGAAGCTTTCTTT
size: many; D: .; V: TRBV25-1; J: TRBJ1-2; CDR3: CASSGDFYGYTF; DNA: TGTGCCAGCAGTGGGGACTTTTATGGCTACACCTTC
size: .; D: .; V: TRBV19; J: TRBJ1-1; CDR3: CASSAPLGVYTEAFF; DNA: TGTGCCAGCTCCGCCCCCCTCGGGGTCTACACTGAAGCTTTCTTT
size: .; D: .; V: TRBV9; J: TRBJ2-2; CDR3: CASGPYQGGNTGELFF; DNA: TGTGCCAGCGGGCCCTATCAGGGCGGGAACACCGGGGAGCTGTTTTTT
size: .; D: TRBD2; V: TRBV7-2; J: TRBJ2-3; CDR3: CASSLPASGGAPDTQYF; DNA: TGTGCCAGCAGCTTACCCGCCAGCGGGGGGGCTCCAGATACGCAGTATTTT
size: .; D: .; V: TRBV15; J: TRBJ2-5; CDR3: CATSSAYGQETQYF; DNA: TGTGCCACCAGCAGCGCCTACGGCCAAGAGACCCAGTACTTC
size: .; D: .; V: TRBV7-9; J: TRBJ2-2; CDR3: CASSQEDGLPTGELFF; DNA: TGTGCCAGCAGCCAAGAAGATGGGCTTCCGACCGGGGAGCTGTTTTTT
size: few; D: TRBD1; V: TRBV18; J: TRBJ2-5; CDR3: CASSPDREGETQYF; DNA: TGTGCCAGCTCGCCAGACAGGGAAGGAGAGACCCAGTACTTC
size: many; D: .; V: TRBV12-3/TRBV12-4; J: TRBJ2-7; CDR3: CASSSGHRREQYF; DNA: TGTGCCAGCAGTTCGGGACATCGGCGAGAGCAGTACTTC
size: .; D: .; V: TRBV29-1; J: TRBJ1-3; CDR3: CSVEDRTAAPGNTIYF; DNA: TGCAGCGTTGAAGATCGGACGGCTGCCCCTGGAAACACCATATATTTT
size: many; D: .; V: TRBV2; J: TRBJ1-5; CDR3: CASSEAQRSYSNQPQHF; DNA: TGTGCCAGCAGTGAAGCGCAGCGGTCATATAGCAATCAGCCCCAGCATTTT
size: many; D: .; V: TRBV10-3; J: TRBJ2-7; CDR3: CAMSPRRGGDEQYF; DNA: TGTGCCATGTCGCCGAGGAGGGGCGGGGACGAGCAGTACTTC